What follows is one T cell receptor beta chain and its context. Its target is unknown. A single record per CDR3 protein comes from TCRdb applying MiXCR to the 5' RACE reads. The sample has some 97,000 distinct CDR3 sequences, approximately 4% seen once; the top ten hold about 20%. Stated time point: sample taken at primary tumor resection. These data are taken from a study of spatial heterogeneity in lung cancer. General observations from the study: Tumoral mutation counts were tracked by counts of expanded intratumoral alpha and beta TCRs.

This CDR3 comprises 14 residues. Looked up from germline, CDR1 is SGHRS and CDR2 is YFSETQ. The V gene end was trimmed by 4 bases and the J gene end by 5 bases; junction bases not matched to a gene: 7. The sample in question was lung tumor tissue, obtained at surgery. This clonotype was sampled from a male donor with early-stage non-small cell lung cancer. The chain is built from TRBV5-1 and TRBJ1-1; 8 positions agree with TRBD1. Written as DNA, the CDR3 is TGCGCCAGCAGCAAAGGACAGGGATCGACTGAAGCTTTCTTT. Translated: CASSKGQGSTEAFF.